This T cell receptor (beta chain) emerged from a study of a mutant IDH1 vaccine in newly diagnosed glioma. Turning to the study itself: Vaccination followed radiotherapy alone by 4-6 weeks, or accompanied temozolomide cycles. Patients under treatment included about 62% males and 37.5% females and had a mean age of around 40 years. Prior therapy was radiotherapy, temozolomide, or both; most received both.

Study-wide results and caveats: Pseudoprogression appears to have had no connection to changes in top peripheral T cell clonotypes.

Noted time point: week 11, during vaccination. The vaccine gave 300 ug of a 20-mer mutant IDH1 peptide subcutaneously per dose. Clones were sequenced by immunoSEQ multiplex PCR, and TCRdb holds only the in-frame ones, with some missing. The sample contains tens of thousands of clones, around 80% of which appear only once. The junction had 13 bases not matched to a gene; V was cut back by 6 bases and J by 5 bases. Germline CDR1 MDHEN, CDR2 SYDVKM. CDR3 size: 16 residues. A note on this clone: The antigen is not known.

The sequence was obtained from a man aged 30 to 45 with glioma. The starting material was PBMCs, obtained from a glioma patient whose treatment included an IDH1 peptide vaccine. The rearrangement links TRBV28 to TRBJ1-1, with 9 bases identical to TRBD1. CDR3 sequence: CASSRPGTGSGTEAFF. CDR3 DNA: TGTGCCAGCAGCCGTCCCGGGACAGGGTCGGGAACTGAAGCTTTCTTT.